Presented here are 30 T cell receptor beta chains from one specimen sequenced in a study of OX40 agonist ivuxolimab in advanced cancers. Produced via immunoSEQ multiplex PCR; TCRdb's table is partial and in-frame only. This sample has some 14,000 clones; approximately 80% occur once, and the top ten carry less than 40%. Sequencing was performed on CD4+ or CD8+ T cells sorted from blood, taken in a trial of the OX40 agonist ivuxolimab. The origin of the receptors is an adult with an advanced solid tumor such as melanoma, head and neck, liver or kidney cancer.

The gene calls are TRBV28 and TRBJ2-1; no reliable D call. Germline loops: CDR1 MDHEN, CDR2 SYDVKM. V lost 3 bases and J 8 bases, leaving 5 bases between the germline ends. The CDR3 spans 11 residues. The CDR3 DNA reads TGTGCCAGCAGTTTTCCGGATGAGCAGTTCTTC. It codes for CASSFPDEQFF.

The chain uses TRBV6-1 and TRBJ2-1; perhaps TRBD1 as D (5 bases). Per the germline V gene, CDR1 is MNHNS and CDR2 is SASEGT. The CDR3 loop spans 12 amino acids. V was shortened by 7 bases and J by 7 bases, with 11 bases between the two germline ends. CDR3 protein: CASTERGNEQFF. In DNA, the CDR3 is TGTGCCAGCACCGAAAGGGGTAATGAGCAGTTCTTC.

This clone qualifies as medium-sized. V gene TRBV23-1 combines with J gene TRBJ1-5; D is possibly TRBD1 (6 bases). TRBV23-1 is an ORF, with its function uncertain. The V gene lost 7 bases and the J gene lost 4 bases, with 17 bases spanning the gap. CDR3 length: 15 residues. In nucleotides, the CDR3 is TGCGCCAGCACTCGGGGGGGGCCAAAAAATCAGCCCCAGCATTTT. This gives the protein CASTRGGPKNQPQHF.

The rearrangement uses TRBV11-2 and TRBJ2-7; perhaps D is TRBD1 or TRBD2 (5 bases each). Germline V gene sequence: CDR1 SGHAT, CDR2 FQNNGV. V dropped 4 bases and J dropped 3 bases, with 10 bases sitting between them. The CDR3 spans 13 residues. CDR3 nucleotides: TGTGCCAGCAGCTCCGGGACCGGCTACGAGCAGTACTTC. Its translation is CASSSGTGYEQYF.

The chain joins TRBV7-3 to TRBJ2-5, with D maybe TRBD1 (6 bases). The CDR3 is 16 residues long. Germline V gives CDR1 SGHTA, CDR2 FQGTGA. With 4 bases removed from V and 0 bases from J, the gap between germline ends came to 15 bases. Here the CDR3 reads CASSSGDRSDQETQYF. The CDR3 DNA follows: TGTGCCAGCAGCTCAGGAGACAGGTCCGACCAAGAGACCCAGTACTTC.

This rearrangement joins TRBV6-1 to TRBJ1-4, with D uncertain. CDR1 is MNHNS and CDR2 is SASEGT in the germline V gene. V was pared by 6 bases and J by 7 bases, with 18 bases between. This CDR3 contains 15 residues. CDR3 nucleotides: TGTGCCAGCAGCAGATATGGGGAGGAGGGTGAAAAACTGTTTTTT. Translating gives CASSRYGEEGEKLFF.

This chain joins TRBV28 and TRBJ1-2, with no clear D. This CDR3 is 12 amino acids long. The V gene's germline CDR1 is MDHEN and CDR2 SYDVKM. V was trimmed by 2 bases and J by 4 bases, leaving 5 bases between them. The CDR3 protein is CASSLRAYGYTF. The CDR3 nucleotides are TGTGCCAGCAGTTTACGGGCCTATGGCTACACCTTC.

The chain links TRBV9 to TRBJ2-1; D gene uncertain. This CDR3 spans 16 amino acids. CDR1 and CDR2 from the germline V gene are SGDLS and YYNGEE. The V gene lost 3 bases and the J gene lost 8 bases, with 21 bases spanning the gap. CDR3 amino acids: CASSAPRHTPGDEQFF. CDR3 nucleotides: TGTGCCAGCAGCGCCCCCCGCCATACACCCGGCGATGAGCAGTTCTTC.

This clone was seen just once. The V gene is TRBV6-6, the J gene TRBJ2-3, with 7 bases aligning to TRBD1. The CDR3 consists of 14 residues. With 7 bases clipped from V and 2 bases from J, the junction kept 6 bases outside the gene matches. Germline assignment: CDR1 MNHNY and CDR2 SVGAGI (reference sequence). DNA for the CDR3: TGTGCCAGCACCCGGACAGGTTCCACAGATACGCAGTATTTT. Protein: CASTRTGSTDTQYF.

This sequence joins TRBV9 and TRBJ2-1; D unclear. The V gene lost 2 bases and the J gene lost 3 bases, with 3 bases spanning the gap. CDR1 SGDLS and CDR2 YYNGEE come from the germline V gene. The CDR3 sequence is 12 residues long. The CDR3 here is CASSVNYNEQFF. CDR3 coding DNA: TGTGCCAGCAGCGTGAACTACAATGAGCAGTTCTTC.

The chain couples TRBV19 to TRBJ2-1; 10 nucleotides agree with TRBD1. CDR3 length equals 14 residues. V lost 1 base and J lost 9; bases outside the gene matches: 3. Germline CDR1 is LNHDA and CDR2 is SQIVND (reference sequence). The CDR3, as DNA: TGTGCCAGTAGTATAGGGACAGGGGGGCCTGAGCAGTTCTTC. Amino acid sequence: CASSIGTGGPEQFF.

The chain is built from TRBV4-1 and TRBJ1-6; D is undetermined. CDR1 and CDR2 from the germline V gene are MGHRA and YSYEKL. Trimming removed 5 bases from V and 8 bases from J, with 16 bases in between. The CDR3 has 15 amino acids. The CDR3 here is CASSSDRTPDSPLHF. The CDR3 bases are TGCGCCAGCAGCAGCGACCGGACTCCCGATTCACCCCTCCACTTT.

Relative to its sample, this clone is medium-sized. The chain employs TRBV7-9 and TRBJ2-3; 7 bases are shared with TRBD2. Losses at the gene ends were 4 bases for V and 4 bases for J; bases not matched to a gene: 8. Looked up from germline, CDR1 is SEHNR and CDR2 is FQNEAQ (reference sequence). The CDR3 is 15 residues long. The CDR3 sequence is CASSSQGGSSDTQYF. For the CDR3, the DNA is TGTGCCAGCAGCTCCCAGGGCGGGAGCTCAGATACGCAGTATTTT.

This chain joins TRBV19 and TRBJ2-7; 7 bases map to TRBD2. The CDR3 covers 13 residues. The V gene's germline CDR1 is LNHDA and CDR2 SQIVND (reference sequence). Trimming removed 0 bases from V and 6 bases from J; junction bases left unmatched: 2. CDR3 sequence: CASSIDRGVEQYF. CDR3 nucleotide sequence: TGTGCCAGTAGTATAGATCGGGGGGTCGAGCAGTACTTC.

Only a few counts were recorded for this clone. This chain uses TRBV19 with TRBJ1-5; TRBD1 agrees at 10 bases. Germline V gene data show CDR1 as LNHDA and CDR2 as SQIVND (reference sequence). V trimming: 8 bases; J trimming: 2 bases; junction bases outside the gene matches: 3. The CDR3 sequence is 14 residues long. The CDR3 DNA reads as TGTGCCAGTGGGGGGACAGGGGGCAATCAGCCCCAGCATTTT. Protein product: CASGGTGGNQPQHF.

The gene calls are TRBV7-9 and TRBJ2-7; D is uncertain. The CDR3 covers 15 residues. V was pared by 1 base and J by 5 bases, with 15 bases between. CDR1 and CDR2 (germline): SEHNR, FQNEAQ (reference sequence). For the CDR3, the DNA is TGTGCCAGCAGCTTAGGTGGGGATTTCGTCAACGAGCAGTACTTC. Amino acid sequence: CASSLGGDFVNEQYF.

The V and J genes are TRBV6-1 and TRBJ1-2; possible D gene TRBD1, 5 bases. The CDR3 has 12 amino acids. V gave up 7 bases and J gave up 3 bases, with 9 bases separating them. Germline V gene data show CDR1 as MNHNS and CDR2 as SASEGT. CDR3 in amino acids: CASILQDYGYTF. CDR3 DNA: TGTGCCAGCATCCTACAGGACTATGGCTACACCTTC.

The rearrangement joins TRBV25-1 to TRBJ1-1; D call uncertain. The CDR3 length is 13 residues. The ends were cut back, 8 bases at V and 1 base at J, with 11 bases in the middle. Germline loops: CDR1 MGHDK, CDR2 SYGVNS. The CDR3 region is CASQVGRNTEAFF. In DNA form, the CDR3 reads TGTGCCAGCCAGGTAGGGAGGAACACTGAAGCTTTCTTT.

By sample fraction, this clone is medium-sized. This chain links TRBV7-9 with TRBJ2-2; either TRBD1 or TRBD2 may supply D (5 bases each). Per the germline V gene, CDR1 is SEHNR and CDR2 is FQNEAQ (reference sequence). The CDR3 covers 14 residues. Trimming left V 4 bases short and J 7 bases short, with 13 bases between. The CDR3 is CASSSGTLGGELFF. The DNA for the CDR3 is TGTGCCAGCAGCTCCGGGACCCTGGGCGGGGAGCTGTTTTTT. Supplemented by reference TRBV7-9 and TRBJ2-2, the full variable domain reads DTGVSQNPRHKITKRGQNVTFRCDPISEHNRLYWYRQTLGQGPEFLTYFQNEAQLEKSRLLSDRFSAERPKGSFSTLEIQRTEQGDSAMYLCASSSGTLGGELFFGEGSRLTVL.

This clone was detected once. The V call is TRBV14, the J call TRBJ2-1; 8 bases align to TRBD1. J lost 7 bases, V lost 4 bases, and 9 bases had no gene match. CDR1 is SGHDN and CDR2 is FVKESK in the germline V gene. This CDR3 spans 15 amino acids. CDR3 protein: CASSPTGGIQNEQFF. CDR3 in DNA: TGTGCCAGCAGCCCCACAGGGGGTATACAGAATGAGCAGTTCTTC.

The chain's CDR3 is CSVEGGLAGASYNEQFF. The CDR3 DNA follows: TGCAGCGTTGAAGGGGGACTAGCGGGAGCATCCTACAATGAGCAGTTCTTC. The chain uses TRBV29-1 and TRBJ2-1, with 14 bases aligning to TRBD2. Germline V gives CDR1 SQVTM, CDR2 ANQGSEA. The J segment lost 1 base and the V segment lost 1 base, leaving 3 bases of the junction unmatched. The CDR3 totals 17 residues.

V usage is TRBV27 and J usage is TRBJ1-5; D remains unclear. V lost 2 bases, J lost 5 bases, and 10 bases lay in between. CDR1 is MNHEY and CDR2 is SMNVEV in the germline V gene (reference sequence). This CDR3 region has 14 residues. CDR3 amino acids: CASSLGGPDQPQHF. CDR3 nucleotide sequence: TGTGCCAGCAGTTTAGGAGGTCCTGATCAGCCCCAGCATTTT.

This clone is labeled as medium-sized (0.01 to 0.1%). The chain has TRBV30 and TRBJ1-6, with D possibly matching TRBD1 (5 bases). V was clipped by 3 bases and J by 18 bases, with 15 bases between them. Germline loops: CDR1 GTSNPN, CDR2 SVGIG (reference sequence). This CDR3 has 11 amino acids. The CDR3: CAWRKGREGHF. CDR3 sequence (DNA): TGTGCCTGGAGGAAAGGCAGGGAAGGCCACTTT.

The rearrangement links TRBV14 to TRBJ1-1, with a weak D call TRBD1 (5 bases). The CDR3 contains 17 residues. V lost 4 bases to trimming and J lost 4 bases, with 22 bases between them. Germline lookup yields CDR1 SGHDN and CDR2 FVKESK. CDR3 nucleotides: TGTGCCAGCAGCCCTCCGCCGGGGCGCGGAATGGCCACTGAAGCTTTCTTT. Translating it yields CASSPPPGRGMATEAFF.

The chain uses TRBV19 and TRBJ2-7, with unresolved D. This CDR3 has 14 residues. V lost 6 bases, J lost 4 bases, and 16 bases lay in between. Germline CDR1 LNHDA, CDR2 SQIVND (reference sequence). CDR3 protein: CASSGLGGGYEQYF. The CDR3 bases are TGTGCCAGTAGCGGATTAGGTGGTGGGTACGAGCAGTACTTC.

The CDR3 bases are TGTGCCAGCAGTCAGGTTAGCGGGAGGGCCTCCGAGCAGTACTTC. As protein: CASSQVSGRASEQYF. V and J are TRBV6-6 and TRBJ2-7, with 11 bases lining up with TRBD2. Losses at the gene ends were 5 bases for V and 6 bases for J; bases not matched to a gene: 9. Germline V gives CDR1 MNHNY, CDR2 SVGAGI (reference sequence). The CDR3 is 15 amino acids.

The chain is built from TRBV30 and TRBJ2-2, with 10 bases identical to TRBD2. The CDR3 is 17 amino acids. The germline V gene has CDR1 GTSNPN and CDR2 SVGIG (reference sequence). V gave up 0 bases and J gave up 2 bases; unmatched junction bases: 6. The CDR3, as DNA: TGTGCCTGGAGTGTACTCAGCGGGAGGGGCAACACCGGGGAGCTGTTTTTT. This codes for CAWSVLSGRGNTGELFF. Variable domain in full (rest from reference TRBV30 and TRBJ2-2): SQTIHQWPATLVQPVGSPLSLECTVEGTSNPNLYWYRQAAGRGLQLLFYSVGIGQISSEVPQNLSASRPQDRQFILSSKKLLLSDSGFYLCAWSVLSGRGNTGELFFGEGSRLTVL.

Comment on this clone: The same CDR3 can be traced to other DNA sequences in this sample. The chain uses TRBV5-6 and TRBJ1-1; possibly TRBD1 for D (5 bases). Trimming left V 4 bases short and J 2 bases short, with 15 bases between. The germline V gene has CDR1 SGHDT and CDR2 YYEEEE. CDR3 length equals 15 residues. CDR3 coding DNA: TGTGCCAGCAGCCTAGGACTGGGGGGTAACACTGAAGCTTTCTTT. It specifies CASSLGLGGNTEAFF.

This clone turned up a few times. The V gene is TRBV7-9, the J gene TRBJ1-3; D not certain. The CDR3 covers 13 residues. V lost 6 bases and J 0 bases, leaving 6 bases between the germline ends. Germline CDR1 SEHNR, CDR2 FQNEAQ (reference sequence). DNA for the CDR3: TGTGCCAGCAGTGACCTCTCTGGAAACACCATATATTTT. The encoded protein is CASSDLSGNTIYF.

The J gene is TRBJ1-3, the V gene TRBV21-1. TRBV21-1 is classified as a pseudogene. The CDR3 totals 14 residues. In nucleotides, the CDR3 is TGTGCCAGCAGCAAAAAGAGCTCTGGAAACACCATATATTTT. It specifies CASSKKSSGNTIYF.